This entry is about one TCR beta chain. These data originate in a study of technical replicates of blood from a few donors. TCRdb's copy holds only in-frame clones and misses some; the assay was immunoSEQ multiplex PCR. The table records over 45,000 clones, roughly nine tenths of them present only once. Germline loops: CDR1 SGHRS, CDR2 YFSETQ. With V trimmed by 1 base and J by 5 bases, 7 bases remained unmatched. CDR3 length equals 15 residues. This sequence originates from a human donor in good health. Some clones in this sample may be carry-over from other donors' samples. The sample comprised PBMCs. This sequence joins TRBV5-1 and TRBJ2-3, with 7 bases fitting TRBD1. The CDR3 DNA reads as TGCGCCAGCAGCTTGACAGGGGTTTCGGGAGATACGCAGTATTTT. Encoded protein: CASSLTGVSGDTQYF.